This TCR beta chain derives from a study of T cell changes during pregnancy in multiple sclerosis. V lost 4 bases, J lost 8 bases, and 11 bases lay in between. In germline, CDR1 is MDHEN, CDR2 SYDVKM. This CDR3 has 12 amino acids. Data came from immunoSEQ multiplex PCR; TCRdb stores just in-frame clones and leaves some out. Of roughly 32,000 clones listed, around 93% are singletons. This rearrangement joins TRBV28 to TRBJ1-1; D is ambiguous. The receptor comes from a female donor with multiple sclerosis, enrolled in a pregnancy study. Source: CD4+ T cells from peripheral blood mononuclear cells, taken in the second trimester of pregnancy. CDR3 sequence reads: CASSWSGWEAFF. CDR3 sequence (DNA): TGTGCCAGCAGTTGGTCGGGGTGGGAAGCTTTCTTT.